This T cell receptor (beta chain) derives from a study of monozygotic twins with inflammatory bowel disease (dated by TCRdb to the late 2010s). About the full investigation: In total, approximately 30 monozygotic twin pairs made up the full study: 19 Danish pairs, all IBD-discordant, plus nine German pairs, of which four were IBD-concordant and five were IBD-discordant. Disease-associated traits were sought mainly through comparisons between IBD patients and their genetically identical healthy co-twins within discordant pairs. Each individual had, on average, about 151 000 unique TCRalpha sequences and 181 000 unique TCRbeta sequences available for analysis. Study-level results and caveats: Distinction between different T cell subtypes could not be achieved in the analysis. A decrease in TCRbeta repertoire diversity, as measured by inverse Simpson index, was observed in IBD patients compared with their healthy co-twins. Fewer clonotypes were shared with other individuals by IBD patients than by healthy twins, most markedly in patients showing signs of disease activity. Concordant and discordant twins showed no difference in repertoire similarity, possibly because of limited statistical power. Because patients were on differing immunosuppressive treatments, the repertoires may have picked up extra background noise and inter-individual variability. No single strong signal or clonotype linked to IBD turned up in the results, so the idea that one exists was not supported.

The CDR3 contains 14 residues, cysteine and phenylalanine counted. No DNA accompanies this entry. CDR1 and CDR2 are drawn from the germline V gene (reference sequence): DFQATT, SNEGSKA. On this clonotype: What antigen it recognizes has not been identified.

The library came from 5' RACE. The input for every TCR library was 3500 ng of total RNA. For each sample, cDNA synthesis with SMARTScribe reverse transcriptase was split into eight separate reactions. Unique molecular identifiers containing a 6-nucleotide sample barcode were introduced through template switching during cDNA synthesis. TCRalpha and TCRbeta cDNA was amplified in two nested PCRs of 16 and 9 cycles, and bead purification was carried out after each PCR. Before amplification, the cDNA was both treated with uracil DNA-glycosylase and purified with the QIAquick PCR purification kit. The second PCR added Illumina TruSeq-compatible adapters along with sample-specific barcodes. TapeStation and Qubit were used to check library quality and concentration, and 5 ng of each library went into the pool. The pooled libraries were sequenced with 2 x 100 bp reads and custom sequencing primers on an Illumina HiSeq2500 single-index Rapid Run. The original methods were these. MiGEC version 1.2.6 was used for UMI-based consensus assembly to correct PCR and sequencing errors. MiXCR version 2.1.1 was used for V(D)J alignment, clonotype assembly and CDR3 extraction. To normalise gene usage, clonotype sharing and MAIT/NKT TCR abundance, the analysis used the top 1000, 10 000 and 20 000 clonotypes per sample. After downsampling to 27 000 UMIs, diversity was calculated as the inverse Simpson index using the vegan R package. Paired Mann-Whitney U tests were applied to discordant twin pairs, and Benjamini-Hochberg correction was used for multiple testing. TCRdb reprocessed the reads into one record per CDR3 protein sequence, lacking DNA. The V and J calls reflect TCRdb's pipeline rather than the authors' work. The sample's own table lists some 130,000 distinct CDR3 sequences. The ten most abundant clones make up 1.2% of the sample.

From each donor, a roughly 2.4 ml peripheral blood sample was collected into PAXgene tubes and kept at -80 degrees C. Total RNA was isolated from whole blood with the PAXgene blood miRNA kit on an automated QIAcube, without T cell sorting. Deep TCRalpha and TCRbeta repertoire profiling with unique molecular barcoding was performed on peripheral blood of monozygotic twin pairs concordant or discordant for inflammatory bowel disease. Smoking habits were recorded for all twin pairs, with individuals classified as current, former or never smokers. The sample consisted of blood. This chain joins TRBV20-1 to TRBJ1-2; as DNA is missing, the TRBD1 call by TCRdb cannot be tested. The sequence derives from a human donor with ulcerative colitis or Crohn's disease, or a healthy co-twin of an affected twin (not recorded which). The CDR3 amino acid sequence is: CSASDLDRGDGYTF.